The sequence of this TCR beta chain was determined in a study of beta chain features in type 1 diabetes. Study observations and caveats: TCRB CDR3 length was moderately but significantly reduced in all four CD4+ subsets of Type 1 diabetes patients. TCRB rearrangement may or may not be influenced by HLA type; here this remained unresolved.

TCRB transcripts that were expressed got sequenced, as all of the isolated RNA had been reverse transcribed. TCRdb's table, derived via immunoSEQ multiplex PCR, lists solely in-frame clones and lacks some. This sample carries 150,000 to 170,000 clones, about 9.4% of them seen once, and the ten largest clones take less than 0.5%. Each donor gave one heparinised blood draw averaging around 120 mL. This clone was recorded a few times. The antigen remains undetermined. This CDR3 spans 15 amino acids. CDR1 is SGHDT, CDR2 YYEEEE, per germline. Trimming shortened V by 1 base and J by 3 bases, and 13 bases separated the two germline ends.

This clonotype originated in a man aged 30 to 39 with type 1 diabetes. V gene TRBV5-6 combines with J gene TRBJ2-5; D may be TRBD2 (6 bases). Sequenced sample: central memory CD4+ T cells from blood. This CDR3 is CASSLRGIGKETQYF. CDR3 nucleotides: TGTGCCAGCAGCTTGCGGGGGATCGGGAAAGAGACCCAGTACTTC.